Presented here are 29 T cell receptor beta chains from one specimen sequenced in a study of blood T cell repertoires in COVID-19. TCRdb keeps only in-frame clones here, not all; method: immunoSEQ multiplex PCR. This table holds 24,000 or so clones, around nine tenths found once. Sequencing was carried out using peripheral blood. Receptors were obtained from a human donor in a cohort sampled during active COVID-19. The donor label of this sample is uncertain.

Remarks on this clone: A read error may account for a junction end that differs from germline. V and J are TRBV7-3 and TRBJ2-1; 10 positions agree with TRBD2. CDR3 length: 15 residues. Germline CDR1 reads SGHTA; CDR2 reads FQGTGA. CDR3 amino acids: CASSLTSGDYNEQFF. DNA for the CDR3: TGTGCCAGCAGCCTAACTAGCGGGGACTACAATGAGCAGTTCTTC.

This chain links TRBV24-1 with TRBJ2-3, with D possibly TRBD1 on 6 matching bases. The CDR3 sequence is 14 residues long. Per germline, CDR1 KGHDR and CDR2 SFDVKD. Deletions cut 7 bases from V and 5 bases from J, with 15 bases between. Here the CDR3 reads CATSDRPAGDTQYF. CDR3 sequence (DNA): TGTGCCACCAGCGACAGGCCCGCTGGAGATACGCAGTATTTT.

On this clone itself: One end of the junction fails to match germline, which may point to a read error. J is TRBJ2-1 and V is TRBV4-2; D is uncertain. CDR1 is LGHNA, CDR2 YNFKEQ, per germline. The CDR3 consists of 14 residues. CDR3 loop: CASSQEDTYSEQFF. The CDR3 DNA follows: TGTGCCAGCAGCCAAGAAGATACTTACAGTGAGCAGTTCTTC.

This clone has a handful of counts. The V call is TRBV5-6, the J call TRBJ1-4; tentative D call: TRBD1 (5 bases). Germline CDR1 reads SGHDT; CDR2 reads YYEEEE. V lost 3 bases to trimming and J lost 1 base, with 7 bases between them. The CDR3 is 14 amino acids. The CDR3 DNA reads TGTGCCAGCAGCTCCCAGGGAACTAATGAAAAACTGTTTTTT. Protein product: CASSSQGTNEKLFF.

The V gene is TRBV4-3, the J gene TRBJ1-4; no clear D gene. With 4 bases removed from V and 7 bases from J, the gap between germline ends came to 13 bases. The CDR3 extends over 14 amino acids. CDR1 is LGHNA, CDR2 YSLEER, per germline. CDR3 amino acids: CASSREGRGEKLFF. The CDR3 DNA is TGCGCCAGCAGCCGGGAAGGGCGGGGTGAAAAACTGTTTTTT.

This chain links TRBV28 with TRBJ2-3; no reliable D call. This CDR3 comprises 14 residues. V gave up 2 bases and J gave up 0 bases, with 6 bases separating them. Germline CDR1 is MDHEN and CDR2 is SYDVKM. This CDR3 reads CASSLRTSTDTQYF. For the CDR3, the DNA is TGTGCCAGCAGTTTAAGAACTAGCACAGATACGCAGTATTTT.

V is TRBV7-9 and J is TRBJ1-3; D perhaps matches TRBD1 (5 bases). With 0 bases removed from V and 3 bases from J, the gap between germline ends came to 9 bases. The CDR3 sequence is 15 residues long. Per the germline V gene, CDR1 is SEHNR and CDR2 is FQNEAQ (reference sequence). CDR3 in amino acids: CASSLARGYGNTIYF. The CDR3 DNA reads TGTGCCAGCAGCTTAGCAAGGGGTTATGGAAACACCATATATTTT.

This clone was detected only a few times. J is TRBJ2-7 and V is TRBV6-5, with 8 bases matching TRBD1. V shed 6 bases and J 5 bases; nucleotides not matched to a gene: 6. The V gene's germline CDR1 is MNHEY and CDR2 SVGAGI. The CDR3 is made up of 13 amino acids. CDR3 sequence reads: CASRRTGSHEQYF. In DNA form, the CDR3 reads TGTGCCAGCAGAAGGACAGGGAGCCACGAGCAGTACTTC.

This chain connects TRBV7-8 to TRBJ2-5, with TRBD1 matching over 9 bases. V was pared by 5 bases and J by 7 bases, with 5 bases of the junction left unmatched. The germline V gene encodes CDR1 SGHVS and CDR2 FQNEAQ. The CDR3 covers 13 residues. DNA for the CDR3: TGTGCCAGCAGCCGGGACAGGGCCGGGACCCAGTACTTC. Translated, it gives CASSRDRAGTQYF.

The CDR3 DNA reads as TGTGCCAGCAGCTTAGCGGGACAGGAAAGCACCATATATTTT. Amino acids: CASSLAGQESTIYF. The chain recombines TRBV7-6 with TRBJ1-3, with 8 bases aligning to TRBD1. V lost 0 bases to trimming and J lost 9 bases; unmatched junction nucleotides: 4. The CDR3 runs to 14 residues. Germline lookup yields CDR1 SGHVS and CDR2 FNYEAQ.

V is TRBV4-2 and J is TRBJ1-4; D gene uncertain. CDR1 is LGHNA, CDR2 YNFKEQ, per germline. The CDR3 length is 17 residues. Trimming stripped 0 bases from V and 0 bases from J, with 11 bases between. DNA of the CDR3: TGTGCCAGCAGCCAAGAAAATTCCGGGACAACTAATGAAAAACTGTTTTTT. Translated, it gives CASSQENSGTTNEKLFF.

This chain links TRBV9 with TRBJ1-3; 9 bases agree with TRBD1. The V segment lost 3 bases and the J segment 3 bases; nucleotides outside the gene matches: 7. Germline loops: CDR1 SGDLS, CDR2 YYNGEE. This CDR3 region has 16 residues. In DNA form, the CDR3 reads TGTGCCAGCAGCGCCAGGACAGGGGTTGATGGAAACACCATATATTTT. This encodes CASSARTGVDGNTIYF.

The chain is built from TRBV6-4 and TRBJ1-3, with 9 bases that match TRBD1. J was trimmed by 2 bases and V by 5 bases; bases with no gene match: 4. Germline V gene sequence: CDR1 MRHNA, CDR2 SNTAGT. CDR3 length: 15 residues. The CDR3 here is CASSPGTGPGNTIYF. In DNA form, the CDR3 reads TGTGCCAGCAGTCCCGGGACAGGGCCTGGAAACACCATATATTTT.

V gene TRBV10-3 combines with J gene TRBJ2-7, with D maybe TRBD1 (6 bases). V lost 8 bases and J lost 2, with 25 bases in between. This CDR3 is 17 amino acids long. Germline CDR1 and CDR2: ENHRY and SYGVKD. The CDR3 DNA reads as TGTGCCATCTCATCCCCCCTAACCGGGACACCTCCCTACGAGCAGTACTTC. Protein product: CAISSPLTGTPPYEQYF.

The J gene is TRBJ2-1, the V gene TRBV5-1, with TRBD1 matching over 9 bases. V dropped 0 bases and J dropped 0; count of bases not matched to a gene: 13. Germline CDR1 and CDR2: SGHRS and YFSETQ. The CDR3 runs to 20 residues. The CDR3 DNA is TGCGCCAGCAGCTTGGGGGACAGGGTGCATTTCACCCGCTCCTACAATGAGCAGTTCTTC. Its translation: CASSLGDRVHFTRSYNEQFF.

This sequence joins TRBV2 and TRBJ2-7, with D perhaps TRBD2 (6 bases). CDR1 is SNHLY and CDR2 is FYNNEI in the germline V gene. The length of the CDR3 is 17 residues. V shed 3 bases and J shed 1 base, with 19 bases lying between them. CDR3 sequence reads: CASSESALGRGSYEQYF. The DNA of the CDR3 is TGTGCCAGCAGTGAGTCTGCTTTGGGACGGGGGTCCTACGAGCAGTACTTC.

The genes are TRBV6-4 and TRBJ2-1; TRBD1 matches 10 bases. The CDR3 has 16 amino acids. Germline values: CDR1 MRHNA, CDR2 SNTAGT. The ends lost 2 bases at V and 7 bases at J; junction bases unmatched: 8. CDR3 sequence: CASSDQATGGLNEQFF. Written as DNA, the CDR3 is TGTGCCAGCAGTGACCAAGCGACAGGGGGCTTGAATGAGCAGTTCTTC.

The V and J genes are TRBV2 and TRBJ2-7; tentative D call: TRBD2 (6 bases). This CDR3 contains 14 residues. The germline V and J ends were trimmed by 11 bases and 1 base, with 18 bases remaining between them. Germline-derived CDR1 and CDR2 are SNHLY and FYNNEI. The CDR3 DNA sequence: TGTGCCCTTAGACTTGGCGGGGTATCCTACGAGCAGTACTTC. This encodes CALRLGGVSYEQYF.

This clone is a singleton in its sample. The chain is built from TRBV7-9 and TRBJ2-7; no clear D. This CDR3 comprises 13 residues. The germline V gene encodes CDR1 SEHNR and CDR2 FQNEAQ (reference sequence). The ends were cut back, 6 bases at V and 6 bases at J, with 15 bases in the middle. The CDR3 sequence is CASSPSMVGEQYF. DNA for the CDR3: TGTGCCAGCAGTCCCTCCATGGTCGGCGAGCAGTACTTC.

The rearrangement links TRBV6-5 to TRBJ2-1, with 8 bases matching TRBD2. CDR1 and CDR2 (germline): MNHEY, SVGAGI. CDR3 length equals 16 residues. V trimming: 2 bases; J trimming: 2 bases; junction bases outside the gene matches: 5. CDR3 protein: CASSYRAGGPYNEQFF. The CDR3 nucleotides are TGTGCCAGCAGTTACAGGGCGGGGGGCCCCTACAATGAGCAGTTCTTC.

The rearrangement uses TRBV4-1 and TRBJ1-5; D is undetermined. Looked up from germline, CDR1 is MGHRA and CDR2 is YSYEKL. Trimming removed 0 bases at V and 1 base at J, with 13 bases between. CDR3 size: 17 residues. CDR3 DNA sequence: TGCGCCAGCAGCCAAGATAGGGCGGGCTTCAGCAATCAGCCCCAGCATTTT. It codes for CASSQDRAGFSNQPQHF.

The chain recombines TRBV28 with TRBJ1-2, with a possible D match to TRBD1 (5 bases). The CDR3 contains 14 residues. Trimming removed 7 bases at V and 0 bases at J, with 12 bases between. Germline V gene lookup returns CDR1 MDHEN and CDR2 SYDVKM. CDR3 DNA sequence: TGTGCCAGCAAGGGACTCGTAGCTAACTATGGCTACACCTTC. It is translated as CASKGLVANYGYTF.

This chain links TRBV4-1 with TRBJ2-3, with D uncertain. Germline values: CDR1 MGHRA, CDR2 YSYEKL. The CDR3 spans 16 residues. The V end was cut by 1 base, the J end by 5 bases, with 16 bases between. The CDR3 DNA follows: TGCGCCAGCAGCCAAGTCGTGGCTGCGGTCCGAGATACGCAGTATTTT. It translates to CASSQVVAAVRDTQYF.

V and J are TRBV28 and TRBJ2-5, with 12 nucleotides matching TRBD2. CDR1 and CDR2 (germline): MDHEN, SYDVKM. J was trimmed by 5 bases and V by 5 bases; bases with no gene match: 12. The CDR3 has 17 residues. CDR3 sequence: CASSALAGGPLAETQYF. Written as DNA, the CDR3 is TGTGCCAGCAGTGCTCTAGCGGGGGGGCCCCTGGCGGAGACCCAGTACTTC.

The chain carries TRBV7-3 and TRBJ2-1, with unresolved D. The V gene lost 5 bases and the J gene lost 7 bases, with 15 bases spanning the gap. The germline gives CDR1 SGHTA, CDR2 FQGTGA. This CDR3 is 14 amino acids long. This CDR3 is CASSTRPTENEQFF. In DNA form, the CDR3 reads TGTGCCAGCAGCACGCGACCGACGGAGAATGAGCAGTTCTTC.

This chain links TRBV7-9 with TRBJ2-2; TRBD2 might be the D (6 bases). Between the trimmed V and J ends, which lost 2 bases and 0 bases, there was a span of 7 bases. The germline V gene has CDR1 SEHNR and CDR2 FQNEAQ (reference sequence). The CDR3 is made up of 15 amino acids. CDR3 protein: CASSLRGTNTGELFF. The CDR3 region has the DNA TGTGCCAGCAGCTTACGGGGGACGAACACCGGGGAGCTGTTTTTT.

This chain links TRBV15 with TRBJ1-2; D is uncertain. This CDR3 has 15 amino acids. Germline V gives CDR1 LNHNV, CDR2 YYDKDF (reference sequence). V shed 3 bases and J shed 4 bases, with 15 bases lying between them. The CDR3: CATSRGGKRGYGYTF. DNA of the CDR3: TGTGCCACCAGCAGGGGAGGGAAACGGGGCTATGGCTACACCTTC.

The chain is built from TRBV9 and TRBJ1-1, with a possible D match to TRBD1 (6 bases). The germline V and J ends were trimmed by 7 bases and 4 bases, with 17 bases remaining between them. Germline V lookup: CDR1 SGDLS, CDR2 YYNGEE. This CDR3 comprises 14 residues. CDR3 amino acids: CASGRGGKATEAFF. The CDR3 nucleotides read TGTGCCAGCGGGAGAGGGGGAAAGGCCACTGAAGCTTTCTTT.

This clone was counted a single time. The chain carries TRBV18 and TRBJ1-3, with TRBD1 matching 7 bases. The CDR3 length is 18 residues. The V gene's germline CDR1 is KGHSH and CDR2 LQKENI. J was trimmed by 2 bases and V by 1 base; bases with no gene match: 11. In nucleotides, the CDR3 is TGTGCCAGCTCACCACGGACAGGACAGCGATTACCTGGAAACACCATATATTTT. Amino acid sequence: CASSPRTGQRLPGNTIYF.